The clone carrying this T cell receptor beta chain was picked up a small number of times. No antigen is known for it. Chemo-refractory metastatic non-small-cell lung cancer patients received focal radiation with ipilimumab CTLA-4 blockade. This CDR3 comprises 16 residues. Trimming removed 1 base from V and 4 bases from J; junction bases left unmatched: 4. The germline V gene has CDR1 SGHAT and CDR2 FQNNGV. This specimen comes from a study of radiotherapy plus CTLA-4 blockade in lung cancer. In the study overall: Overall, approximately 18% of patients showed an objective response, while 31% attained disease control.

Sequencing was performed with immunoSEQ multiplex PCR; in TCRdb, only in-frame clones are kept and a portion is missing. The data hold 90,000 to 100,000 clones, with around 74% observed a single time. General study findings and limits: Once radiotherapy plus ipilimumab had been given, TCR clones derived from tumor expanded in blood. Per reports, early blood T cell clone dynamics, plus interferon-beta, forecast response most strongly.

The origin of this receptor is a human donor with non-small cell lung cancer who had a partial response to radiotherapy plus ipilimumab. Some clones in this sample may be carry-over from other donors' samples. The rearrangement joins TRBV11-2 to TRBJ2-5, with 12 bases that match TRBD2. Sequenced material: peripheral blood, taken from a patient treated with radiotherapy plus ipilimumab. The CDR3: CASSLGLAGGSETQYF. The CDR3 coding sequence is TGTGCCAGCAGCTTAGGGCTAGCGGGAGGGTCAGAGACCCAGTACTTC.